The rows below give T cell receptor beta chains drawn from one sample of a study of human T cells and chemical hapten exposure. TCRdb itself ran the RACE reads through MiXCR, one entry per CDR3 protein. Among tens of thousands of distinct CDR3 sequences, roughly 9.9% were seen once, and the ten largest hold 11% to 15%. The sample consisted of whole blood, taken in connection with sensitization to the hapten diphenylcyclopropenone (DPC). The receptors originated from a middle-aged woman with alopecia areata. Some clones in this sample may be carry-over from other donors' samples. Each CDR3 is given with its conserved first and last residue. The D gene is left open where the match is weak. Clone size appears in some rows only: once, few, many, or a class for an expanded clone.

v_gene	j_gene	abundance	d_gene	CDR3aa	CDR3nt
TRBV5-6	TRBJ2-5	few	-	CASSLGRGPQETQYF	TGTGCCAGCAGTTTGGGACGGGGGCCGCAAGAGACCCAGTACTTC
TRBV7-6	TRBJ1-1	many	-	CASSLAAGSGPNTEAFF	TGTGCCAGCAGCTTAGCAGCTGGGTCGGGACCCAACACTGAAGCTTTCTTT
TRBV15	TRBJ2-1	many	TRBD1	CATSRGTGGNNEQFF	TGTGCCACCAGCAGAGGGACAGGGGGAAACAATGAGCAGTTCTTC
TRBV4-1	TRBJ2-3	once	-	CASSQVGTSTDTQYF	TGCGCCAGCAGCCAAGTCGGGACAAGCACAGATACGCAGTATTTT
TRBV5-5	TRBJ2-1	few	TRBD2	CASSLLAGGPNNEQFF	TGTGCCAGCAGCTTGTTGGCGGGGGGGCCGAACAATGAGCAGTTCTTC
TRBV6-1	TRBJ2-1	many	-	CASRKDRLSYNEQFF	TGTGCCAGCAGGAAGGACAGACTCTCCTACAATGAGCAGTTCTTC
TRBV4-3	TRBJ2-7	many	-	CASSLGLGYEQYF	TGCGCCAGCAGCCTCGGATTAGGGTACGAGCAGTACTTC
TRBV7-2	TRBJ2-3	many	-	CASSLERGSRTDTQYF	TGTGCCAGCAGCTTAGAACGGGGGTCTCGCACAGATACGCAGTATTTT
TRBV10-3	TRBJ1-4	-	-	CAISTVTNEKLFF	TGTGCCATCAGCACGGTAACTAATGAAAAACTGTTTTTT
TRBV7-9	TRBJ1-2	few	-	CASSLRQGNYGYTF	TGTGCCAGCAGCCTGCGTCAGGGGAACTATGGCTACACCTTC
TRBV7-3	TRBJ2-7	-	-	CASSSQAGSHYEQYF	TGTGCCAGCAGCTCCCAAGCGGGCTCCCACTACGAGCAGTACTTC
TRBV2	TRBJ1-2	many	-	CASSVVEQYGYTF	TGTGCCAGCAGTGTCGTCGAACAGTATGGCTACACCTTC
TRBV7-9	TRBJ1-2	many	-	CASSSREVYGYTF	TGTGCCAGCAGCTCCCGGGAGGTCTATGGCTACACCTTC
TRBV2	TRBJ2-4	many	TRBD1	CAGRGQGIAKNIQYF	TGTGCCGGGAGGGGACAGGGAATAGCCAAAAACATTCAGTACTTC
TRBV7-3	TRBJ1-5	many	-	CASSRGSNQPQHF	TGTGCCAGCAGTAGGGGGTCGAATCAGCCCCAGCATTTT
TRBV24-1	TRBJ2-3	-	-	CATSFTDTQYF	TGTGCCACCAGTTTCACAGATACGCAGTATTTT
TRBV4-3	TRBJ1-2	-	-	CASSQDNSPRPDNYGYTF	TGCGCCAGCAGCCAAGATAATAGCCCGAGACCAGATAACTATGGCTACACCTTC
TRBV12-3/TRBV12-4	TRBJ2-1	-	TRBD2	CASSPLPGASGGFSYNEQFF	TGTGCCAGCAGTCCCCTGCCAGGGGCCAGCGGGGGTTTCTCCTACAATGAGCAGTTCTTC
TRBV6-2/TRBV6-3	TRBJ2-2	many	-	CASTPDIPGELFF	TGTGCCAGCACCCCGGACATTCCCGGGGAGCTGTTTTTT
TRBV12-3/TRBV12-4	TRBJ2-3	-	TRBD2	CASRARTSGGLTDTQYF	TGTGCCAGCAGGGCCCGGACTAGCGGGGGTTTAACAGATACGCAGTATTTT
TRBV12-3/TRBV12-4	TRBJ2-7	many	-	CASSLRQGQGEQYF	TGTGCCAGCAGTTTAAGGCAGGGGCAGGGCGAGCAGTACTTC
TRBV7-2	TRBJ2-7	few	-	CASSFRETSYEQYF	TGTGCCAGCAGCTTTCGTGAGACTAGCTACGAGCAGTACTTC
TRBV11-1	TRBJ2-3	many	TRBD1	CASSSPGQHTDTQYF	TGTGCCAGCAGCTCGCCGGGACAGCACACAGATACGCAGTATTTT
TRBV14	TRBJ1-1	-	-	CASSQDMNTEAFF	TGTGCCAGCAGCCAGGACATGAACACTGAAGCTTTCTTT
TRBV5-1	TRBJ2-1	many	TRBD2	CASRYSGTSNEQFF	TGCGCCAGCAGGTATTCCGGGACTAGCAATGAGCAGTTCTTC
TRBV20-1	TRBJ1-2	-	TRBD1	CSARDRGDYYGYTF	TGCAGTGCTAGGGACAGGGGGGATTACTATGGCTACACCTTC
TRBV7-2	TRBJ2-3	many	-	CASSFVGKDTQYF	TGTGCCAGCAGCTTCGTTGGGAAAGATACGCAGTATTTT
TRBV12-3/TRBV12-4	TRBJ2-7	many	-	CASSLRDYEQYF	TGTGCCAGCAGTCTGCGGGACTACGAGCAGTACTTC
TRBV20-1	TRBJ2-7	-	-	CSASLFEQGGEQYF	TGCAGTGCTAGTCTCTTCGAACAGGGAGGCGAGCAGTACTTC
TRBV4-3	TRBJ2-1	many	-	CASSQVGNPNEQFF	TGCGCCAGCAGCCAAGTGGGGAATCCCAATGAGCAGTTCTTC
TRBV29-1	TRBJ1-5	many	TRBD1	CSVATGGRNQPQHF	TGCAGCGTCGCCACAGGGGGTCGGAATCAGCCCCAGCATTTT
TRBV29-1	TRBJ1-2	few	-	CSVEGTSYGYTF	TGCAGCGTTGAAGGGACATCTTATGGCTACACCTTC
TRBV7-9	TRBJ2-1	many	-	CASSLLDNEQFF	TGTGCCAGCAGCCTCCTCGACAATGAGCAGTTCTTC
TRBV7-9	TRBJ1-1	few	-	CASSFPGQAFF	TGTGCCAGCAGCTTCCCCGGTCAAGCTTTCTTT
TRBV5-1	TRBJ2-3	many	-	CASSPTQTDSRRDTQYF	TGCGCCAGCAGCCCAACTCAGACCGACTCAAGAAGAGATACGCAGTATTTT
TRBV4-2	TRBJ1-1	-	TRBD1	CASSQDLRQGADTEAFF	TGTGCCAGCAGCCAAGATTTGAGACAGGGGGCCGACACTGAAGCTTTCTTT
TRBV20-1	TRBJ1-4	many	-	CSARDYSGRNEKLFF	TGCAGTGCTAGAGATTATTCAGGGAGAAATGAAAAACTGTTTTTT
TRBV2	TRBJ1-2	-	-	CASIRDPYGYTF	TGTGCCAGCATCAGGGACCCCTATGGCTACACCTTC
TRBV6-4	TRBJ2-3	many	-	CASSELLEDTQYF	TGTGCCAGCAGTGAGCTTCTAGAAGATACGCAGTATTTT
TRBV14	TRBJ1-6	-	-	CASSQVKGSSYNSPLHF	TGTGCCAGCAGCCAAGTTAAGGGGAGCTCCTATAATTCACCCCTCCACTTT
TRBV12-3/TRBV12-4	TRBJ2-3	many	TRBD1	CASSPRQGGIGTDTQYF	TGTGCCAGCAGTCCCCGACAGGGGGGTATAGGCACAGATACGCAGTATTTT
TRBV4-2	TRBJ2-1	many	-	CASSQDFHNEQFF	TGTGCCAGCAGCCAAGACTTCCACAATGAGCAGTTCTTC